This T cell receptor (beta chain) comes out of a study of T cells in Graves' hyperthyroidism and ophthalmopathy. The source material, RNA transcripts, was used to amplify TCR beta CDR3 regions. The HTBI primer set was used in a first-round RT-PCR of the TCR CDR3. TCRdb re-called the multiplex PCR reads with MiXCR, one entry per CDR3 protein. The sample includes some 720,000 distinct CDR3 sequences, roughly 15% of them seen just once. This CDR3 region has 15 residues. V shed 2 bases and J shed 9 bases, with 14 bases lying between them. CDR1 is KGHSH, CDR2 LQKENI, per germline. This clonotype was recorded many times.

The V and J genes are TRBV18 and TRBJ1-6; D unclear. This TCR came from a man aged 18-30 years with Graves' hyperthyroidism. The specimen was blood. The CDR3 DNA reads TGTGCCAGCTCACCAGAGGTGGGAGGACGTTCACCCCTCCACTTT. Protein product: CASSPEVGGRSPLHF.